The clone carrying this T cell receptor (beta chain) was found many times. Its antigen remains unknown. These data belong to a study of Graves' ophthalmopathy and Graves' hyperthyroidism. For the study at large: Peripheral blood was gathered at the point of initial diagnosis, before any treatment started.

The study excluded patients with other autoimmune diseases, uncontrolled infections, pregnancy or lactation. The authors isolated PBMCs from about 10 ml of fresh peripheral blood. For repertoire sequencing, the TCR beta CDR3 regions were amplified from RNA transcripts. Investigators did first-round RT-PCR with HTBI primers, then second-round multiplex PCR. One entry per CDR3 protein results from TCRdb running MiXCR on the multiplex PCR reads. Seen here are approximately 330,000 distinct CDR3 sequences, around a sixth observed once, and the top ten hold about 12%. The CDR3 is 14 amino acids. V lost 1 base and J lost 3, with 4 bases in between. From germline, CDR1 is SGHTA and CDR2 FQGNSA. General study findings and limits: Classification of ophthalmopathy versus stable hyperthyroidism by a 13-signature model yielded approximately 90% sensitivity and around 81% specificity.

This TCR was recovered from an adult man with Graves' ophthalmopathy. The sequencing sample was made of peripheral blood. The chain has TRBV7-2 and TRBJ1-6, with D unresolved. The CDR3 spells CASSLDSYNSPLHF. CDR3 bases: TGTGCCAGCAGCTTAGACAGCTATAATTCACCCCTCCACTTT.